Reported below is one TCR beta chain. The target of this receptor is not known. At one end, the junction sequence differs from germline, possibly due to a read error. TCRdb lists the instrument as Illumina HiSeq 1500. TCRdb trimmed public reads at Q25 via fastp, called clones via MiXCR and kept in-frame beta chains. Records with the same CDR3 protein are collapsed into one entry carrying the most frequent genes and DNA. For this sample the table gives about 770,000 distinct CDR3 sequences, of which about 29% were detected only once. The ten top clones hold 13% of the sample. This entry comes from a study of T cell repertoires in cytomegalovirus infection (dated by TCRdb to the late 2010s). Regarding the study in general: The peptide stimulations were aimed at well-studied HLA-B-restricted epitopes as well as recently identified HLA-C-restricted CMV epitopes, whose presentation resists viral immunomodulation. Because public TCR beta signatures pointed to carriage of CMV infection together with the matching HLA type, the HLA type of each donor mattered for the analysis. What the work shows at the level of the full study, not this receptor alone: The ex vivo response was dominated by HLA-C-restricted CMV-specific TCR beta clonotypes, which also provided the single most frequent clonotype in two of eight donors. Cumulative frequency of public TCR beta family members discriminated carriers of CMV infection plus the relevant HLA type in this cohort and an independent approximately 370-donor cohort.

The CDR3 covers 15 residues, taking in both the cysteine and the phenylalanine. The CDR3 DNA has 45 bases and is translated from base 1. According to the germline V gene (reference sequence), CDR1 reads LNHDA and CDR2 reads SQIVND. The treatment or condition label, as the study defines it: in vitro stimulation with specific CMV peptide epitopes to enrich CMV-specific T cells. The receptor chain draws on TRBV19 and TRBJ2-1; the D gene remains uncertain. This sequence was found in a human donor in good health (CMV status not recorded). Some clones in this sample may be carry-over from other donors' samples. The source material was cultured CD8+ T cells from PBMCs, sampled from culture after CMV antigen stimulation. The DNA reads TGTGCCAGTAGTATCTATTACCACTCCTACAATGAGCAGGTCTTC. Translated, this gives CASSIYYHSYNEQVF.